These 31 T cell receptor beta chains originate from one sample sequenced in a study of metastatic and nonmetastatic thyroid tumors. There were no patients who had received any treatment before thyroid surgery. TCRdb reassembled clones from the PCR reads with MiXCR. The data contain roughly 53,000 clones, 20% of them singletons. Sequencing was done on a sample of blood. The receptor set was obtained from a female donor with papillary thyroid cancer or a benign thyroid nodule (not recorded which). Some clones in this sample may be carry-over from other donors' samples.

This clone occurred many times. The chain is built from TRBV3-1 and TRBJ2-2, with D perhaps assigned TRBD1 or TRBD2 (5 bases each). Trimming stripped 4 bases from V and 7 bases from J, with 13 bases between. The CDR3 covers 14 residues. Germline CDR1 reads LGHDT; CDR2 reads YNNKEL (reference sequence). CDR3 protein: CASSLRGRGGELFF. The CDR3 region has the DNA TGTGCCAGCAGCCTCCGGGGAAGGGGCGGGGAGCTGTTTTTT.

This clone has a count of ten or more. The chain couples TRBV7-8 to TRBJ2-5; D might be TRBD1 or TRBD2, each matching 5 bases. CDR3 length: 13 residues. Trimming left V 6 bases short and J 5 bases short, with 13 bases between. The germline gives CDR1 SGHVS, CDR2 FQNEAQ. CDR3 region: CASRRDGGETQYF. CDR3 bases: TGTGCCAGCAGACGGGACGGCGGGGAGACCCAGTACTTC.

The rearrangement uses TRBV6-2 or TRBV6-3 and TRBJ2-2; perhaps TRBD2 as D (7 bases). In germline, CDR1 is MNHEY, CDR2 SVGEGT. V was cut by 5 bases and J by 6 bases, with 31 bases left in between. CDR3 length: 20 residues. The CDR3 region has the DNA TGTGCCAGCAGTAGATTGACTAGCTGTAGGAGGGGGGATGTGGCCGGGGAGCTGTTTTTT. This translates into CASSRLTSCRRGDVAGELFF.

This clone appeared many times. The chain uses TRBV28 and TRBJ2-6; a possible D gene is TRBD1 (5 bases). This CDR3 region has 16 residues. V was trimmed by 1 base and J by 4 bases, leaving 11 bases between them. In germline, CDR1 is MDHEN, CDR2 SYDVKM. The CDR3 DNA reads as TGTGCCAGCAGTTTATTTGGGGCGTCAGGGGCCAACGTCCTGACTTTC. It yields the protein CASSLFGASGANVLTF. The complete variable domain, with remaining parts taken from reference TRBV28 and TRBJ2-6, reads DVKVTQSSRYLVKRTGEKVFLECVQDMDHENMFWYRQDPGLGLRLIYFSYDVKMKEKGDIPEGYSVSREKKERFSLILESASTNQTSMYLCASSLFGASGANVLTFGAGSRLTVL.

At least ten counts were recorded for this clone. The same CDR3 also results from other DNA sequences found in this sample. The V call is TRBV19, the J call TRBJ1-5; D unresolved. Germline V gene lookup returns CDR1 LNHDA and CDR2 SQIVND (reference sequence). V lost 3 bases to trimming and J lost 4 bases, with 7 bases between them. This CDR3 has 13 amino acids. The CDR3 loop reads CASSIKGNQPQHF. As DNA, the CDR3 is TGTGCCAGTAGTATTAAAGGGAATCAGCCCCAGCATTTT.

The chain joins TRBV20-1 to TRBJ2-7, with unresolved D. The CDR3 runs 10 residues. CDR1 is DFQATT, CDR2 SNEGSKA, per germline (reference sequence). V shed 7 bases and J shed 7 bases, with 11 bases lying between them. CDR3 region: CSGDLWEQYF. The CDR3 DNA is TGCAGTGGGGATCTCTGGGAGCAGTACTTC.

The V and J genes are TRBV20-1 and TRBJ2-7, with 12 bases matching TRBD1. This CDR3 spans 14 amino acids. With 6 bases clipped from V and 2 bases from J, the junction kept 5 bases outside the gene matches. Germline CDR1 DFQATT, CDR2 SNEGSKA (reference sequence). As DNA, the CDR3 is TGCAGTGCCGGGACAGGGGGCACAGCCTACGAGCAGTACTTC. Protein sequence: CSAGTGGTAYEQYF.

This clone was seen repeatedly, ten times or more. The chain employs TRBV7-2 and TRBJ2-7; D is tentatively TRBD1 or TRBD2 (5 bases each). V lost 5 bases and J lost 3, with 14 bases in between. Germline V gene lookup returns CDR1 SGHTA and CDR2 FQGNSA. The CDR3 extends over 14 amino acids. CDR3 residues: CASSPRDGLYEQYF. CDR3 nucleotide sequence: TGTGCCAGCAGCCCTCGGGACGGACTCTACGAGCAGTACTTC.

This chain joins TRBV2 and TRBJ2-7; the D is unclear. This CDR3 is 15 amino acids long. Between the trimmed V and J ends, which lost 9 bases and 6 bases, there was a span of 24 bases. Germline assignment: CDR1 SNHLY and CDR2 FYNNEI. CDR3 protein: CARPGPNERFSEQYF. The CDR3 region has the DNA TGTGCCAGGCCCGGGCCGAACGAGCGATTCTCCGAGCAGTACTTC. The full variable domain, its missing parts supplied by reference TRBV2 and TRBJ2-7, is EPEVTQTPSHQVTQMGQEVILRCVPISNHLYFYWYRQILGQKVEFLVSFYNNEISEKSEIFDDQFSVERPDGSNFTLKIRSTKLEDSAMYFCARPGPNERFSEQYFGPGTRLTVT.

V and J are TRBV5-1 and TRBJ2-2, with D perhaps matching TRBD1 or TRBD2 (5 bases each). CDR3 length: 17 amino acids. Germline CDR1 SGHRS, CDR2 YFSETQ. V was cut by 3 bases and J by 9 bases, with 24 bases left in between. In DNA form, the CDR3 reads TGCGCCAGCAGCTCTCCCCAGGGCCTACGGGGTTCCCGGGAGCTGTTTTTT. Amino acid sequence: CASSSPQGLRGSRELFF.

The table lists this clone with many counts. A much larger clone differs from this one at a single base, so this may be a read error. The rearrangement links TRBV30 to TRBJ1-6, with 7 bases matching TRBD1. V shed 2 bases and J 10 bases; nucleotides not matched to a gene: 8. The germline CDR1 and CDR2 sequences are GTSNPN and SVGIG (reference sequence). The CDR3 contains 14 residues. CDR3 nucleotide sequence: TGTGCCTGGAGTCGAGGGGGCGGTAAGTCACCCCTCCACTTT. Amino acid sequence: CAWSRGGGKSPLHF.

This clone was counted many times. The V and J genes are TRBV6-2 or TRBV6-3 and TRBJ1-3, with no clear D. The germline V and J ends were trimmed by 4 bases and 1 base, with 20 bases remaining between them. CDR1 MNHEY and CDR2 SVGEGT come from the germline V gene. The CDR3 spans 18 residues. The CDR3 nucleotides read TGTGCCAGCAGTTTGGCGACATCGTTTTCTGGATCTGGAAACACCATATATTTT. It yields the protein CASSLATSFSGSGNTIYF.

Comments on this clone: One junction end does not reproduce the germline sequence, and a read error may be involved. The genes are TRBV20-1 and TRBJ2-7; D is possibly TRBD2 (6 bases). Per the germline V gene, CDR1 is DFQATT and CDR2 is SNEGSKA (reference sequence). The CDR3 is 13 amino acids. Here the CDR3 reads CSDRAGVGYEQYF. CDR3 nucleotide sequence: TGCAGTGATAGAGCGGGTGTTGGCTACGAGCAATACTTC.

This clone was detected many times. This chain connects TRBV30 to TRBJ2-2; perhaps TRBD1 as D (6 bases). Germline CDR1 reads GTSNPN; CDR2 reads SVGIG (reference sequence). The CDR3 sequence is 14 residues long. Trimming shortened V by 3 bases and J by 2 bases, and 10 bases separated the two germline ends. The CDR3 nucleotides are TGTGCCTGGAGGCGAGGGGGAAACACCGGGGAGCTGTTTTTT. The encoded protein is CAWRRGGNTGELFF.

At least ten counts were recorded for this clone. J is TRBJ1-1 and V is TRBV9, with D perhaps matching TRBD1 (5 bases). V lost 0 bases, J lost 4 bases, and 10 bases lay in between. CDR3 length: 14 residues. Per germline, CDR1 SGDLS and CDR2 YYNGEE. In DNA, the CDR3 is TGTGCCAGCAGCGTAGAATCGGGGGGCACTGAAGCTTTCTTT. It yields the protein CASSVESGGTEAFF.

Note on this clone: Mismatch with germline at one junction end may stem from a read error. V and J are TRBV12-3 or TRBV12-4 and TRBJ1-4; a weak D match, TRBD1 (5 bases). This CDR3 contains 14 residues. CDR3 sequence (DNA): TGTGCCAGCAGCCAATCCGGTCGGGGGGAAAAACTGATTTTT. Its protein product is CASSQSGRGEKLIF.

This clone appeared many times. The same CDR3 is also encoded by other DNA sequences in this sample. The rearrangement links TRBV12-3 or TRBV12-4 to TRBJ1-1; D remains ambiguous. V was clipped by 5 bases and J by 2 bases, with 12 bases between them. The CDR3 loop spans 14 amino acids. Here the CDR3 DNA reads TGTGCCAGCAGTCCCTTTTTAGGAAACACTGAAGCTTTCTTT. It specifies CASSPFLGNTEAFF.

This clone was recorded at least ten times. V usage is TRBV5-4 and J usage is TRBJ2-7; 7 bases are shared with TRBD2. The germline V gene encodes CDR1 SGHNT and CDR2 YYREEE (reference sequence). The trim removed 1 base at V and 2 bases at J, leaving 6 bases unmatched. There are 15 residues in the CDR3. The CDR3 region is CASSLFLADTYEQYF. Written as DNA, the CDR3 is TGTGCCAGCAGCTTGTTCCTAGCGGACACCTACGAGCAGTACTTC.

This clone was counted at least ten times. The CDR3 DNA reads TGTGCCAGCAGCGCACAGGGGTACACTGAAGCTTTCTTT. This encodes CASSAQGYTEAFF. The rearrangement uses TRBV9 and TRBJ1-1; 7 bases match TRBD1. The trim removed 3 bases at V and 3 bases at J, leaving 2 bases unmatched. The CDR3 covers 13 residues. From germline, CDR1 is SGDLS and CDR2 YYNGEE.

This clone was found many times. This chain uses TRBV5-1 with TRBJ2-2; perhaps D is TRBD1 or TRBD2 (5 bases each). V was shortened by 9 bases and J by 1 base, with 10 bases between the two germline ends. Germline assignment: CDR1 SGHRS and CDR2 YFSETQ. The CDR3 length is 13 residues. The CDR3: CATGTENTGELFF. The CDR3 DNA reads TGCGCCACCGGGACGGAGAACACCGGGGAGCTGTTTTTT.

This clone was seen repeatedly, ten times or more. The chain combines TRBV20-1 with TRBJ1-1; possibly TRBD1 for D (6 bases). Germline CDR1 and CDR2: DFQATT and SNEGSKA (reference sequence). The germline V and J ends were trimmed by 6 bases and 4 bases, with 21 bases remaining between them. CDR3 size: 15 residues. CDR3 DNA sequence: TGCAGTGCCGCGGGGCAGGGGCGCAGGGGCACTGAAGCTTTCTTT. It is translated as CSAAGQGRRGTEAFF.

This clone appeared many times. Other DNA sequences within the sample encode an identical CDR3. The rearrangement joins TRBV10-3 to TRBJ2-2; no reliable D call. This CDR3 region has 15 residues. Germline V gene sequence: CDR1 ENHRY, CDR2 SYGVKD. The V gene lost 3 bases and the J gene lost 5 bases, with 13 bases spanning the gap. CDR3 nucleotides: TGTGCCATCAGTGATGCTAGAAATCGGACCGGGGAGCTGTTTTTT. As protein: CAISDARNRTGELFF.

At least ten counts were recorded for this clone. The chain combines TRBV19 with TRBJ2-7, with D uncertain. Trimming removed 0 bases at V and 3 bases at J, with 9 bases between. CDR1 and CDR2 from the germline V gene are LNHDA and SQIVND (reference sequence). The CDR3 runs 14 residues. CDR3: CASSIEAGNYEQYF. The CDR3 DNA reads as TGTGCCAGTAGTATAGAGGCTGGCAACTACGAGCAGTACTTC.

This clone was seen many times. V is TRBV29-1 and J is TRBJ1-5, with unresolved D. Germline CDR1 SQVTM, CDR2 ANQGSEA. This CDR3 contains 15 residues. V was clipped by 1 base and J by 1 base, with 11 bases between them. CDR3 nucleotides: TGCAGCGTTGAAGTGGAGGGTGGGAGCAATCAGCCCCAGCATTTT. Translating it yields CSVEVEGGSNQPQHF.

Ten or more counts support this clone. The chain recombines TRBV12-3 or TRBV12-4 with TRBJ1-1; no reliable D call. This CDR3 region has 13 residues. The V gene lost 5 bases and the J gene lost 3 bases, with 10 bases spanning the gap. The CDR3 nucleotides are TGTGCCAGCAGTCTTAGGGAGGACACTGAAGCTTTCTTT. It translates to CASSLREDTEAFF.

The CDR3 DNA sequence: TGTGCCAGCAGTGGGGGATACAAAAATGGCTACACCTTC. This encodes CASSGGYKNGYTF. The V and J genes are TRBV2 and TRBJ1-2; D gene unclear. Trimming shortened V by 4 bases and J by 6 bases, and 12 bases separated the two germline ends. CDR3 length: 13 residues. Germline CDR1 is SNHLY and CDR2 is FYNNEI. The full variable domain, in which reference TRBV2 and TRBJ1-2 provide the parts outside the CDR3, is EPEVTQTPSHQVTQMGQEVILRCVPISNHLYFYWYRQILGQKVEFLVSFYNNEISEKSEIFDDQFSVERPDGSNFTLKIRSTKLEDSAMYFCASSGGYKNGYTFGSGTRLTVV.

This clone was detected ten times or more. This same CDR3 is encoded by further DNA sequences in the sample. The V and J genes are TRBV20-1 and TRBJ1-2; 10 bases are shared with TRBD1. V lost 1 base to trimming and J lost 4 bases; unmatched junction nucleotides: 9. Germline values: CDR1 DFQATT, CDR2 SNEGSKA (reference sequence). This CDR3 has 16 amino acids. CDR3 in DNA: TGCAGTGCTAGAGCGTACCGGGACAGGGGAGGCTATGGCTACACCTTC. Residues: CSARAYRDRGGYGYTF.

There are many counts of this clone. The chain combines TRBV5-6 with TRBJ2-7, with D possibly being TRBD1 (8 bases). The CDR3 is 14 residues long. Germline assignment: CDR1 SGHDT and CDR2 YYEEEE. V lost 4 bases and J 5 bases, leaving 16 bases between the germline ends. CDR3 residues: CASSRGAGGNEQYF. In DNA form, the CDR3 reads TGTGCCAGCAGCCGGGGGGCAGGGGGCAACGAGCAGTACTTC.

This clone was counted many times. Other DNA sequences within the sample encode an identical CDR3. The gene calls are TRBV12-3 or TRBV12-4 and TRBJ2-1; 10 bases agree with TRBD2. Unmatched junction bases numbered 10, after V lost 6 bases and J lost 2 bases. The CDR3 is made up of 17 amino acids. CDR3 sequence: CASSPGGGLATYNEQFF. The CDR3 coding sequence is TGTGCCAGCAGCCCGGGGGGGGGACTAGCGACCTACAATGAGCAGTTCTTC.

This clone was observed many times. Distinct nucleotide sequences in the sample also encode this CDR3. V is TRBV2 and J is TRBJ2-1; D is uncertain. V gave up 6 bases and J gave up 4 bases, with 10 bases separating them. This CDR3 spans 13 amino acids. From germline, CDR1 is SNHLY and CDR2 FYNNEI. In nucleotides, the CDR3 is TGTGCCAGCAGCGACCGGCAGTACAATGAGCAGTTCTTC. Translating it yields CASSDRQYNEQFF.

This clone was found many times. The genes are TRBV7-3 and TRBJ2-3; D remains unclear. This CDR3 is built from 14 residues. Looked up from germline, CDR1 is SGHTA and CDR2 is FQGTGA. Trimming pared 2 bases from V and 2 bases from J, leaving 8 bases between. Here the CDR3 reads CASSLDPATDTQYF. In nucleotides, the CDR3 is TGTGCCAGCAGCTTAGACCCCGCCACAGATACGCAGTATTTT.